A single sample is the source of the 14 T cell receptor beta chains below, sequenced in a study of T cells in Graves' hyperthyroidism and ophthalmopathy (dated by TCRdb to the late 2010s). The library came from multiplex PCR. The sequencer listed for this sample is Illumina HiSeq 2000. TCR beta CDR3 regions were amplified from RNA transcripts. For the first round of RT-PCR on the TCR CDR3, the HTBI primer set was used together with the Qiagen OneStep RT-PCR kit. The public sequencing data were trimmed at Q25 with fastp and processed into clonotypes with MiXCR by TCRdb, which kept only in-frame beta chains. Here each entry gathers all rows of one CDR3 protein and keeps the most common genes and DNA. Here the sample has some 320,000 distinct CDR3 sequences; approximately 13% occur a single time. Of the sample, 30% to 35% falls within the top ten clones. The sample comprised blood. These TCRs come from a woman between 35 and 50 years old with Graves' ophthalmopathy.

In its sample, this clonotype was seen many times. The rearrangement joins TRBV6-1 to TRBJ1-5, with a tentative D call TRBD1 (5 bases). Trimming left V 2 bases short and J 0 bases short, with 11 bases between. This CDR3 has 16 residues. Germline CDR1 and CDR2: MNHNS and SASEGT. The CDR3 sequence: CASSEYVQASNQPQHF. The CDR3 DNA sequence: TGTGCCAGCAGTGAATACGTACAGGCTAGCAATCAGCCCCAGCATTTT.

This clonotype was counted many times. The chain employs TRBV27 and TRBJ2-1; 8 nucleotides align to TRBD2. Germline V gene lookup returns CDR1 MNHEY and CDR2 SMNVEV (reference sequence). The CDR3 consists of 16 residues. Trimming cost V 5 bases and J 10 bases; bases outside gene matches: 16. CDR3 in DNA: TGTGCCAGCAGTCCTCTCCGGCGGGGGGCTGCAATGGAGCAGTTCTTC. Amino acid sequence: CASSPLRRGAAMEQFF.

The V gene is TRBV6-9, the J gene TRBJ2-7; perhaps D is TRBD1 or TRBD2 (7 bases each). This CDR3 is built from 16 residues. V lost 0 bases to trimming and J lost 5 bases, with 17 bases between them. Germline CDR1 is MNHGY and CDR2 is SVAAGI. The CDR3 DNA reads TGTGCCAGCAGTTATTCCCGACAGGGAGGGGGCAACGAGCAGTACTTC. Translation: CASSYSRQGGGNEQYF.

Concerning this clonotype itself: A much larger clonotype is one base distant, so this may be a read error. This rearrangement joins TRBV2 to TRBJ2-7, with a tentative D call TRBD1 (5 bases). V was pared by 7 bases and J by 1 base, with 14 bases between. Germline CDR1 reads SNHLY; CDR2 reads FYNNEI. CDR3 length: 14 residues. This CDR3 reads CASKGLVGSYEQYF. The CDR3 DNA is TGTGCCAGCAAGGGGTTGGTGGGGTCCTACGAGCAGTACTTC.

J is TRBJ2-3 and V is TRBV20-1; TRBD2 matches 11 bases. J gave up 6 bases and V 4 bases, and 6 bases lay outside the gene matches. The CDR3 spans 14 residues. CDR1 is DFQATT, CDR2 SNEGSKA, per germline (reference sequence). CDR3 amino acids: CSAILAGGQDTQYF. In DNA form, the CDR3 reads TGCAGTGCTATTTTAGCGGGAGGGCAGGATACGCAGTATTTT.

This clonotype was seen only a few times. The V call is TRBV3-1, the J call TRBJ2-1; 16 bases align to TRBD2. This CDR3 comprises 17 residues. Germline values: CDR1 LGHDT, CDR2 YNNKEL (reference sequence). With 4 bases clipped from V and 7 bases from J, the junction kept 7 bases outside the gene matches. The CDR3 DNA is TGTGCCAGCAGCCTACACCCGGGACTAGCGGGAGGGAATGAGCAGTTCTTC. It yields the protein CASSLHPGLAGGNEQFF.

Many counts were recorded for this clonotype. The chain is built from TRBV5-6 and TRBJ2-5; D is unclear. Germline V gene data show CDR1 as SGHDT and CDR2 as YYEEEE. The CDR3 extends over 12 amino acids. V gave up 4 bases and J gave up 0 bases, with 4 bases separating them. The CDR3 nucleotides read TGTGCCAGCAGCGCCGACCAAGAGACCCAGTACTTC. Its translation is CASSADQETQYF.

This clonotype was seen at least ten times. V gene TRBV28 combines with J gene TRBJ2-3, with TRBD2 matching over 10 bases. The germline CDR1 and CDR2 sequences are MDHEN and SYDVKM. This CDR3 has 16 residues. With V trimmed by 6 bases and J by 2 bases, 8 bases remained unmatched. CDR3 in DNA: TGTGCCAGCAGAACGCCAGCGGGAGGGCCCACAGATACGCAGTATTTT. Its translation: CASRTPAGGPTDTQYF. Full variable domain (remainder filled in from reference TRBV28 and TRBJ2-3): DVKVTQSSRYLVKRTGEKVFLECVQDMDHENMFWYRQDPGLGLRLIYFSYDVKMKEKGDIPEGYSVSREKKERFSLILESASTNQTSMYLCASRTPAGGPTDTQYFGPGTRLTVL.

Only a few counts were recorded for this clonotype. The chain combines TRBV5-6 with TRBJ2-7, with D perhaps TRBD2 (6 bases). In germline, CDR1 is SGHDT, CDR2 YYEEEE. Trimming removed 4 bases at V and 2 bases at J, with 16 bases between. The CDR3 is made up of 15 amino acids. CDR3 sequence (DNA): TGTGCCAGCAGCCCCGGGGTAGCGGTAACCTACGAGCAGTACTTC. This encodes CASSPGVAVTYEQYF.

In this sample, this clonotype turned up many times. The chain employs TRBV10-3 and TRBJ2-5; D possibly matches TRBD1 or TRBD2 (5 bases each). V gave up 6 bases and J gave up 1 base, with 9 bases separating them. The CDR3 has 13 amino acids. In germline, CDR1 is ENHRY, CDR2 SYGVKD. The CDR3 protein is CAIRGTLQETQYF. Here the CDR3 DNA reads TGTGCCATCAGAGGGACCCTCCAAGAGACCCAGTACTTC.

In its sample, this clonotype was seen a few times. V gene TRBV28 combines with J gene TRBJ2-2, with D unresolved. The germline V gene encodes CDR1 MDHEN and CDR2 SYDVKM. The CDR3 loop spans 14 amino acids. The V and J ends lost 7 bases and 3 bases respectively, with 12 bases between them. The CDR3 is CASKPRRDTGELFF. In DNA form, the CDR3 reads TGTGCCAGCAAACCCCGTCGGGACACCGGGGAGCTGTTTTTT.

This clonotype was observed many times. J is TRBJ2-5 and V is TRBV29-1; D remains unclear. Trimming took 6 bases from V and 4 from J, leaving 12 bases between them. CDR1 SQVTM and CDR2 ANQGSEA come from the germline V gene. The CDR3 runs 12 residues. The CDR3 coding sequence is TGCAGCGTGCTCTGGGGTGGAGAGACCCAGTACTTC. Translated: CSVLWGGETQYF. Variable domain in full (rest from reference TRBV29-1 and TRBJ2-5): SAVISQKPSRDICQRGTSLTIQCQVDSQVTMMFWYRQQPGQSLTLIATANQGSEATYESGFVIDKFPISRPNLTFSTLTVSNMSPEDSSIYLCSVLWGGETQYFGPGTRLLVL.

This clonotype was seen many times. The genes are TRBV2 and TRBJ2-3; D gene unclear. Germline values: CDR1 SNHLY, CDR2 FYNNEI. With 6 bases removed from V and 0 bases from J, the gap between germline ends came to 10 bases. CDR3 length: 14 residues. The CDR3 spells CASSWLTSTDTQYF. CDR3 in DNA: TGTGCCAGCAGCTGGCTTACTAGCACAGATACGCAGTATTTT.

The gene calls are TRBV20-1 and TRBJ1-2; TRBD1 agrees at 9 bases. The CDR3 loop spans 15 amino acids. Trimming at V came to 0 bases and at J to 4 bases, leaving 6 bases not matched to a gene. Germline CDR1 is DFQATT and CDR2 is SNEGSKA (reference sequence). This CDR3 reads CSARESGTGLYGYTF. The CDR3 DNA is TGCAGTGCTAGAGAGAGCGGGACAGGGCTCTATGGCTACACCTTC.